Below are 6 T cell receptor beta chains sequenced from a single sample in a study of CD8 T cells in ankylosing spondylitis. Notes on the study in general: The study identified a TCR beta motif of several highly homologous variants that appeared characteristic of ankylosing spondylitis blood.

Their target antigens are unknown. Each CDR3 protein is one row after TCRdb ran MiXCR on the 5' RACE reads. The sample shows about 510,000 distinct CDR3 sequences, about 5.7% of them seen only once. Material for sequencing was blood, either unsorted or a sorted T cell fraction (not recorded which). The receptors shown here come from a male donor with ankylosing spondylitis.

This clonotype was picked up many times. The DNA of the CDR3 is TGCGCCAGCAGCGTAACCGGGATCAGTGTAGGTGAGCAGTTCTTC. Protein: CASSVTGISVGEQFF. J is TRBJ2-1 and V is TRBV5-1; weak D call: TRBD2 (5 bases). The CDR3 is made up of 15 amino acids. The V and J ends lost 4 bases and 9 bases respectively, with 20 bases between them. Germline CDR1 reads SGHRS; CDR2 reads YFSETQ.

This clonotype was seen at least ten times. The CDR3 sequence: CASSFRTGSDIQYF. Written as DNA, the CDR3 is TGTGCCAGCAGTTTCCGGACAGGGTCGGACATTCAGTACTTC. The genes are TRBV11-2 and TRBJ2-4; 8 nucleotides match TRBD1. CDR1 and CDR2 from the germline V gene are SGHAT and FQNNGV. This CDR3 has 14 amino acids. V lost 6 bases and J lost 8; bases outside the gene matches: 9.

This clonotype occurred many times. V and J are TRBV27 and TRBJ2-7; D not certain. CDR1 is MNHEY and CDR2 is SMNVEV in the germline V gene (reference sequence). V was pared by 10 bases and J by 1 base, with 17 bases between. The CDR3 contains 14 residues. The CDR3 spells CATSDGLNSYEQYF. CDR3 nucleotides: TGTGCCACTTCGGACGGCTTGAATTCCTACGAGCAGTACTTC.

This clonotype was recorded many times. The chain is built from TRBV4-3 and TRBJ1-1; D remains ambiguous. V dropped 0 bases and J dropped 8 bases, with 16 bases sitting between them. CDR3 length: 15 residues. Germline V CDR1 and CDR2: LGHNA, YSLEER. CDR3 residues: CASSQEGEFGREAFF. The CDR3 region has the DNA TGCGCCAGCAGCCAAGAAGGTGAATTCGGACGGGAAGCTTTCTTT.

This clonotype showed up many times. The V and J genes are TRBV7-2 and TRBJ2-3; no firm D call. The CDR3 is 14 residues long. The germline gives CDR1 SGHTA, CDR2 FQGNSA. The ends were cut back, 5 bases at V and 9 bases at J, with 18 bases in the middle. CDR3 DNA: TGTGCCAGCAGCCCAAAGCCTGAACACAGAACGCAGTATTTT. Translation: CASSPKPEHRTQYF.

This clonotype was observed at least ten times. The chain couples TRBV29-1 to TRBJ1-1, with D possibly TRBD1 on 5 matching bases. This CDR3 region has 12 residues. Per germline, CDR1 SQVTM and CDR2 ANQGSEA. Trimming removed 4 bases from V and 1 base from J, with 7 bases in between. CDR3 amino acids: CSVGQTNTEAFF. The CDR3 DNA sequence: TGCAGCGTTGGACAGACGAACACTGAAGCTTTCTTT.